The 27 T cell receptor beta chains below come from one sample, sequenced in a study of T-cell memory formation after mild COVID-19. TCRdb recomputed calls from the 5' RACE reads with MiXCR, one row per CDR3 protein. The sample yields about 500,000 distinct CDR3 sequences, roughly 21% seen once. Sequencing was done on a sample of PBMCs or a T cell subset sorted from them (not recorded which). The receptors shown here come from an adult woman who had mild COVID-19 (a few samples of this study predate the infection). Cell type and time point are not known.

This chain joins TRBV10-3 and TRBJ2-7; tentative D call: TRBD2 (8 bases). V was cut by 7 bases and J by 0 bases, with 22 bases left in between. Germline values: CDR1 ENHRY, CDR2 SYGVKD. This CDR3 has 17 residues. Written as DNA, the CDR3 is TGTGCCATCACCGCGGGGGACAGCGGGAGCTTCTCCTACGAGCAGTACTTC. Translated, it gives CAITAGDSGSFSYEQYF.

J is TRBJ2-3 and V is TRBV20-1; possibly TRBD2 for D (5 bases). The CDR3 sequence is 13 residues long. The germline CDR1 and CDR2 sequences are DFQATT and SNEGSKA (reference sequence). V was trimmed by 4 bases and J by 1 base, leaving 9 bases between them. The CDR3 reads CSAIFGGTDTQYF. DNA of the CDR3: TGCAGTGCTATCTTCGGGGGCACAGATACGCAGTATTTT.

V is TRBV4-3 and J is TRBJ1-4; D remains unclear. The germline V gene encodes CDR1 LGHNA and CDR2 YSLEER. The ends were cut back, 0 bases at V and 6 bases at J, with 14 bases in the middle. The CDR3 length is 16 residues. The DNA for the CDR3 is TGCGCCAGCAGCCAAGATTATATTATCGCCGATGAAAAACTGTTTTTT. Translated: CASSQDYIIADEKLFF.

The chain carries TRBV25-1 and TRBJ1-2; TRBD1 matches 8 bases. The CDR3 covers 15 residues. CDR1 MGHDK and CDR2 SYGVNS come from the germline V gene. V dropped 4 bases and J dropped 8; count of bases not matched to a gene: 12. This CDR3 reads CASSGRTGWVEGYTF. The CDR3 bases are TGTGCCAGCAGTGGGAGGACAGGGTGGGTTGAAGGCTACACCTTC.

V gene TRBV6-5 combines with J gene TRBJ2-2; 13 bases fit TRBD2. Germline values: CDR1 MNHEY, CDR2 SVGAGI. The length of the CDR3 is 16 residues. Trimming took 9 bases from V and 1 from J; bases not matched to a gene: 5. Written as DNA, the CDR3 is TGTGCCAGGCAAACTAGCGGGGGGGTGAACACCGGGGAGCTGTTTTTT. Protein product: CARQTSGGVNTGELFF.

The CDR3, as DNA: TGTGCCAGCAGCTTAAACTTCCACGGACACTCCCGACTGTACGAGCAGTACTTC. Its protein product is CASSLNFHGHSRLYEQYF. This chain connects TRBV9 to TRBJ2-7; TRBD1 might be the D (5 bases). Between the trimmed V and J ends, which lost 4 bases and 4 bases, there was a span of 27 bases. Per the germline V gene, CDR1 is SGDLS and CDR2 is YYNGEE. The CDR3 is 18 residues long.

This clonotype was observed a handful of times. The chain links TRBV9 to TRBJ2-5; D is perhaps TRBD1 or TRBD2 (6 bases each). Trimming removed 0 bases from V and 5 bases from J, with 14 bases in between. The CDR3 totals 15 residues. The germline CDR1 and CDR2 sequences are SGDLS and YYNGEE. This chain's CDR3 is CASSVELGGLETQYF. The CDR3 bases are TGTGCCAGCAGCGTAGAACTAGGGGGACTGGAGACCCAGTACTTC.

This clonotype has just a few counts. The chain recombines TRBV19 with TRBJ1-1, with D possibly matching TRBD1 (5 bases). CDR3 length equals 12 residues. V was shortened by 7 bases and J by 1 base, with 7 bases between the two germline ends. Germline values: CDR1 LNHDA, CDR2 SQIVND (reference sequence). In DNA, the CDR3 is TGTGCCAGTAAAGACAGGAACACTGAAGCTTTCTTT. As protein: CASKDRNTEAFF.

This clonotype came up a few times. CDR3 sequence: CASMGYGEAYGYTF. DNA for the CDR3: TGTGCCAGCATGGGTTACGGGGAGGCCTATGGCTACACCTTC. The gene calls are TRBV12-3 or TRBV12-4 and TRBJ1-2; the D is unclear. V lost 7 bases, J lost 4 bases, and 16 bases lay in between. The CDR3 extends over 14 amino acids.

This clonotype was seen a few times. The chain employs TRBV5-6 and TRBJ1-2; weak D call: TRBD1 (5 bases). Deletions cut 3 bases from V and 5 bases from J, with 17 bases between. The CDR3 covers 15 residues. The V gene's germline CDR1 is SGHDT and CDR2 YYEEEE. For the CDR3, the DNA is TGTGCCAGCAGCTATGGGACGGATACATTTTATGGCTACACCTTC. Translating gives CASSYGTDTFYGYTF.

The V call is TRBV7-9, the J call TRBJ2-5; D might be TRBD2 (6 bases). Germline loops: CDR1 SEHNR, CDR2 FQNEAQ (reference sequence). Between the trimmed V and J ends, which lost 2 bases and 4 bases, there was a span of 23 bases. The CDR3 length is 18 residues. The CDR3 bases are TGTGCCAGCAGCTTAAGCGGGCAGACCTCTCGGGGAGGAGAGACCCAGTACTTC. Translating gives CASSLSGQTSRGGETQYF. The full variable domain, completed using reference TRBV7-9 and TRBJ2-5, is DTGVSQNPRHKITKRGQNVTFRCDPISEHNRLYWYRQTLGQGPEFLTYFQNEAQLEKSRLLSDRFSAERPKGSFSTLEIQRTEQGDSAMYLCASSLSGQTSRGGETQYFGPGTRLLVL.

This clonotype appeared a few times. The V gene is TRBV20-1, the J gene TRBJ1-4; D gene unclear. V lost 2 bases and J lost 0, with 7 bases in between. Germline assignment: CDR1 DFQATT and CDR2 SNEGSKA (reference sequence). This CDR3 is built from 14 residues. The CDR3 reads CSARPAATNEKLFF. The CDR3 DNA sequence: TGCAGTGCTAGACCGGCAGCAACTAATGAAAAACTGTTTTTT.

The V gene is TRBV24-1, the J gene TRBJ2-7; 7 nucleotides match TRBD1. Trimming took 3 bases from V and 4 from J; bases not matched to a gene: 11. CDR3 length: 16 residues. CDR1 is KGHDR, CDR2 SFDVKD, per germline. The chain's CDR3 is CATSDPSGTEPYEQYF. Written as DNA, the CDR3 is TGTGCCACCAGTGATCCTTCCGGGACAGAGCCTTACGAGCAGTACTTC.

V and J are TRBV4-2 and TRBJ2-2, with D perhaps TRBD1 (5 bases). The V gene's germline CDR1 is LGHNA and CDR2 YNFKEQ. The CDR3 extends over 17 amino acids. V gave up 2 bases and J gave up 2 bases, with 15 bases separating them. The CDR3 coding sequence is TGTGCCAGCAGCCAACTACCTACAGGTTCTAACACCGGGGAGCTGTTTTTT. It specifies CASSQLPTGSNTGELFF.

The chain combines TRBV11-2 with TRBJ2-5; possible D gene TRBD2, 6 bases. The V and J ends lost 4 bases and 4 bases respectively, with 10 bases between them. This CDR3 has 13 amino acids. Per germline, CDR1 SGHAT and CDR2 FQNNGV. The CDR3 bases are TGTGCCAGCAGCTCGGGGGAGCCAGAGACCCAGTACTTC. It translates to CASSSGEPETQYF.

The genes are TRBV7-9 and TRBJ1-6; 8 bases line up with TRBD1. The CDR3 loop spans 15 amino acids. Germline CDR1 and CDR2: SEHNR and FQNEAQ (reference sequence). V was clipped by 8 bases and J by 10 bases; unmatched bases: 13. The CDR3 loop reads CASGGQGAGKSPLHF. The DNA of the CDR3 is TGTGCCAGCGGGGGGCAGGGGGCCGGTAAGTCACCCCTCCACTTT.

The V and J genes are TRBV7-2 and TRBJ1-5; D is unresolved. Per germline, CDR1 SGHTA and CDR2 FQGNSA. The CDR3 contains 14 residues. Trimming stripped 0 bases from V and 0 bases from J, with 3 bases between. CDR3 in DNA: TGTGCCAGCAGCTTAGCTCATAGCAATCAGCCCCAGCATTTT. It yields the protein CASSLAHSNQPQHF.

The CDR3 DNA reads TGTGCCAGCAGGGCTAGCGGGAGGGGCAATGAGCAGTTCTTC. Protein sequence: CASRASGRGNEQFF. V is TRBV6-2 or TRBV6-3 and J is TRBJ2-1; TRBD2 matches at 12 bases. Trimming took 6 bases from V and 6 from J; bases not matched to a gene: 3. The CDR3 loop spans 14 amino acids. Germline V lookup: CDR1 MNHEY, CDR2 SVGEGT.

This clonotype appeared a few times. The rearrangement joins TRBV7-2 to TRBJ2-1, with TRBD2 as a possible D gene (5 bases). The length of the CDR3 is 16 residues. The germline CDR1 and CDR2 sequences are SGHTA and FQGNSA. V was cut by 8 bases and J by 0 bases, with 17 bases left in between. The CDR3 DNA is TGTGCCAGCGCGGGTGCAGGAACCAGCTCCTACAATGAGCAGTTCTTC. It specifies CASAGAGTSSYNEQFF.

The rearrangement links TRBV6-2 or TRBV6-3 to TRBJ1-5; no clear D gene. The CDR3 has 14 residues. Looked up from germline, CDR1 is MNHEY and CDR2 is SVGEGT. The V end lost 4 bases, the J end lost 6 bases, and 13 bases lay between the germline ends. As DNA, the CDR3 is TGTGCCAGCAGTTTTCGCTGGATCCGTCAGCCCCAGCATTTT. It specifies CASSFRWIRQPQHF.

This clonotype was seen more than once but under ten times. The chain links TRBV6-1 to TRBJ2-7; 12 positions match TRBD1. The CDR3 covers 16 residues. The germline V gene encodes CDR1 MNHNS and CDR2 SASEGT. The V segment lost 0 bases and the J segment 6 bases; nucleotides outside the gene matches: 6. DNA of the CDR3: TGTGCCAGCAGTGAAGCGACCGGGACAGGGGGCGTCGAGCAGTACTTC. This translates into CASSEATGTGGVEQYF.

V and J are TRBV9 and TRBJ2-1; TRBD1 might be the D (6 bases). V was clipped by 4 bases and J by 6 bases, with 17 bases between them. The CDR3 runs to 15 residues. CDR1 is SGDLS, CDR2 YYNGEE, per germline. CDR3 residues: CASSFQLEGGNEQFF. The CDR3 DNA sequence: TGTGCCAGCAGCTTCCAACTAGAAGGGGGCAATGAGCAGTTCTTC.

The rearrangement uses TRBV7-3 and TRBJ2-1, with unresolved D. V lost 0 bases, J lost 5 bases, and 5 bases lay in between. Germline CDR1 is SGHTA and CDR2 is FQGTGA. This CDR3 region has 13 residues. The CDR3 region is CASSLTLHNEQFF. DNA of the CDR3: TGTGCCAGCAGCTTAACCTTACACAATGAGCAGTTCTTC. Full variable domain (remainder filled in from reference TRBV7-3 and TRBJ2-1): GAGVSQTPSNKVTEKGKYVELRCDPISGHTALYWYRQSLGQGPEFLIYFQGTGAADDSGLPNDRFFAVRPEGSVSTLKIQRTERGDSAVYLCASSLTLHNEQFFGPGTRLTVL.

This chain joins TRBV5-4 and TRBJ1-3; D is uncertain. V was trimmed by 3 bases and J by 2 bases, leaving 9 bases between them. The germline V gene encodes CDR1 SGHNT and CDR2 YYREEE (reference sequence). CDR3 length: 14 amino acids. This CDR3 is CASSSYAAGNTIYF. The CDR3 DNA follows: TGTGCCAGCAGCTCGTACGCGGCTGGAAACACCATATATTTT.

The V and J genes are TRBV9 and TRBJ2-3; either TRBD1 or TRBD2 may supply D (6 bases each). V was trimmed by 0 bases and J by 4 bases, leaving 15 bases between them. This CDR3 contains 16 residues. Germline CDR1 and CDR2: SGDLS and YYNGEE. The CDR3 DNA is TGTGCCAGCAGCGTAGTACAGGGAGGAGCGGCAGATACGCAGTATTTT. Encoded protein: CASSVVQGGAADTQYF.

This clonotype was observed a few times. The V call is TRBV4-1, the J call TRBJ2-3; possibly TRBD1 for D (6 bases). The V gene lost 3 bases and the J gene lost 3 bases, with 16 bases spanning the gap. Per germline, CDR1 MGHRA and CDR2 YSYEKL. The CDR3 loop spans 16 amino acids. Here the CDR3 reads CASSQQQGMRTDTQYF. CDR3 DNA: TGCGCCAGCAGCCAGCAACAGGGTATGCGGACAGATACGCAGTATTTT.

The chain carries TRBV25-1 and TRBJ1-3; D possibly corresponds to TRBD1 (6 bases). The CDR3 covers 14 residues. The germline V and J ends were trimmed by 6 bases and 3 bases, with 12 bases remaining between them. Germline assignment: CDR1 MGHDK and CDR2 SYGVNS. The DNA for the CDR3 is TGTGCCAGCAGACGGGGGGCTCATGGAAACACCATATATTTT. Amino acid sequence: CASRRGAHGNTIYF.